The sequence of this T cell receptor beta chain was determined in a study of T cells in localized non-small cell lung cancer. Whole-study findings and limits: Detection in adjacent lung was observed for a median roughly 55 of the top 100 tumor clones. Greater blood T cell density accompanied longer overall survival.

As concerns this clone: What it binds is unknown.

Assay used: immunoSEQ multiplex PCR; TCRdb lists only in-frame clones, some missing. Counted here are approximately 1,400 clones, 20% to 30% occurring once; the ten biggest clones make up 20% to 25%. The V and J ends lost 6 bases and 5 bases respectively, with 20 bases between them. The CDR3 covers 15 residues. The adjacent lung that was sampled lay at least 2 cm from the tumor margin and showed no atypia. The sequence derives from a man between 35 and 75 years old with stage II squamous cell lung carcinoma. The V call is TRBV23-1, the J call TRBJ2-7, with D hard to call. TRBV23-1 is treated as an ORF (open reading frame) with a function not yet certain. The material sequenced was normal lung tissue next to the tumor, taken before any cancer treatment. In nucleotides, the CDR3 is TGCGCCAGCAGCCAAGATGAGAATGTTGAAGACGAGCAGTACTTC. Translation: CASSQDENVEDEQYF.